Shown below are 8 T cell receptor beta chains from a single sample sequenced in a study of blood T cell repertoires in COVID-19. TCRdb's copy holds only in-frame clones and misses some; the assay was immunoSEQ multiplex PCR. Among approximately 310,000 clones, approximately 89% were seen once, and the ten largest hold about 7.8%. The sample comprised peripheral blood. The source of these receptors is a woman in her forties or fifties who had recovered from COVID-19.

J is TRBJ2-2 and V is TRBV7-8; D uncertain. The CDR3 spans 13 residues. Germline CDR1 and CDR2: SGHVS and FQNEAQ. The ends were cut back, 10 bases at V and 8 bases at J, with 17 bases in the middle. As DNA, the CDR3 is TGTGCCACCCAGACATTGATAACTGGGGAGCTGTTTTTT. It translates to CATQTLITGELFF.

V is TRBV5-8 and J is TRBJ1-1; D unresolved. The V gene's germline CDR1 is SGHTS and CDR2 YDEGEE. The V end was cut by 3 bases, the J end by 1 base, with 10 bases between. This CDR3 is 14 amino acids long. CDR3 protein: CASSSFSPNTEAFF. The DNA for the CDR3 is TGTGCCAGCAGCTCTTTTAGCCCGAACACTGAAGCTTTCTTT.

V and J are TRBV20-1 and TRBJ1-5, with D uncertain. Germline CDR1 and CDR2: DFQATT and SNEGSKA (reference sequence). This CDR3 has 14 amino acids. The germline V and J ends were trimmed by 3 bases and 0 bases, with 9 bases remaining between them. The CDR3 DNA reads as TGCAGTGCTAGTTCTCCTCCTAGCAATCAGCCCCAGCATTTT. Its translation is CSASSPPSNQPQHF.

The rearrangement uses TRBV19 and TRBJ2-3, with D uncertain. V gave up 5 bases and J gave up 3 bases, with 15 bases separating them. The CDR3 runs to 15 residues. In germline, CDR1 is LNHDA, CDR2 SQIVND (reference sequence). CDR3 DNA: TGTGCCAGTAGTCCCCGCCGTTCGGTTACAGATACGCAGTATTTT. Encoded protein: CASSPRRSVTDTQYF.

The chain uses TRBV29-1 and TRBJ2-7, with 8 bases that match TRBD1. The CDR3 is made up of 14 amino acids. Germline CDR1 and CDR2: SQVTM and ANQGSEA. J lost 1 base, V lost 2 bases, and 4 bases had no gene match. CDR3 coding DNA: TGCAGCGTTGAAACGGGACAGGAATCCTACGAGCAGTACTTC. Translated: CSVETGQESYEQYF.

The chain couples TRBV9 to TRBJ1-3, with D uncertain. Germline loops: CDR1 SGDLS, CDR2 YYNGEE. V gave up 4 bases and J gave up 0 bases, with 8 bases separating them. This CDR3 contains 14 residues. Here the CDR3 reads CASSRKSSGNTIYF. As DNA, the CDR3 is TGTGCCAGCAGCCGCAAGAGCTCTGGAAACACCATATATTTT. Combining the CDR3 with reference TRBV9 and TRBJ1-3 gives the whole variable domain DSGVTQTPKHLITATGQRVTLRCSPRSGDLSVYWYQQSLDQGLQFLIQYYNGEERAKGNILERFSAQQFPDLHSELNLSSLELGDSALYFCASSRKSSGNTIYFGEGSWLTVV.

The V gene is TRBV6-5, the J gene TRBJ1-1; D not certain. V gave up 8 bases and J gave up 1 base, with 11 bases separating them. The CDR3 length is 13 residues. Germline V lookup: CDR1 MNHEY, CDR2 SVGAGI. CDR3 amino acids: CASDEGWNTEAFF. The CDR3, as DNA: TGTGCCAGCGACGAGGGTTGGAACACTGAAGCTTTCTTT.

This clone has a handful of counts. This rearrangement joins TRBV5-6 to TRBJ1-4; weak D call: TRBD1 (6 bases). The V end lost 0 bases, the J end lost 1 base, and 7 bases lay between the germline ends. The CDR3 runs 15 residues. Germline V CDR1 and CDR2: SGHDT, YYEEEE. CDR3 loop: CASSLVGGTNEKLFF. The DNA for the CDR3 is TGTGCCAGCAGCTTGGTAGGGGGAACTAATGAAAAACTGTTTTTT.